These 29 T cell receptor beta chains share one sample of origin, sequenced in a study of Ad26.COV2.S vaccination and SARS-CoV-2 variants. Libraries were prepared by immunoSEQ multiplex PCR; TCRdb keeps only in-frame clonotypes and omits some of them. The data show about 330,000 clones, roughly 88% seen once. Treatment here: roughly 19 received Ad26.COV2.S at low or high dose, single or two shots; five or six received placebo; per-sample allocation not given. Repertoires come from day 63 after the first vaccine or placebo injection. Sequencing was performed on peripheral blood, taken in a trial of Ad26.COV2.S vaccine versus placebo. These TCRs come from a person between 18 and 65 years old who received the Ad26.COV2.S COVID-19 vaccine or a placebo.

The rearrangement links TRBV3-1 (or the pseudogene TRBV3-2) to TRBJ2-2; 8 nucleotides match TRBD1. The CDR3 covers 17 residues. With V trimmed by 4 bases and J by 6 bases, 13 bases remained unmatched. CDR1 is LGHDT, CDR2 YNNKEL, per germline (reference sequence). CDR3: CASSLPTGDILAGELFF. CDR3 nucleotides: TGTGCCAGCAGCCTGCCGACAGGGGATATTTTAGCCGGGGAGCTGTTTTTT.

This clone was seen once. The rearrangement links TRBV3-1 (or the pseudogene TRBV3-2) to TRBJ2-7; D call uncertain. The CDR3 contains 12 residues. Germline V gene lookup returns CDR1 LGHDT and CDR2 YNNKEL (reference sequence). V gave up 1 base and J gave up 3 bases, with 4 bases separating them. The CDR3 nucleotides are TGTGCCAGCAGCCAAGCCGGCTACGAGCAGTACGTC. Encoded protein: CASSQAGYEQYV.

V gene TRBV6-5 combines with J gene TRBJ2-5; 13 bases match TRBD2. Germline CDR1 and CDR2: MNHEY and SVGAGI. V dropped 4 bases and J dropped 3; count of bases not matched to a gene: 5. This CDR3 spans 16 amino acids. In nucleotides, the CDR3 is TGTGCCAGCAGTTCCCCGGGACTAGCGGGGAAAGAGACCCAGTACTTC. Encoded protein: CASSSPGLAGKETQYF.

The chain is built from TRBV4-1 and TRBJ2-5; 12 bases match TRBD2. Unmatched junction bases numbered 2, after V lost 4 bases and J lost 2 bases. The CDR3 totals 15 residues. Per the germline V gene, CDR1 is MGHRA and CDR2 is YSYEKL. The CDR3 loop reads CASSPGLAGQETQYF. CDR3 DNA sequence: TGCGCCAGCAGCCCAGGACTAGCGGGGCAAGAGACCCAGTACTTC.

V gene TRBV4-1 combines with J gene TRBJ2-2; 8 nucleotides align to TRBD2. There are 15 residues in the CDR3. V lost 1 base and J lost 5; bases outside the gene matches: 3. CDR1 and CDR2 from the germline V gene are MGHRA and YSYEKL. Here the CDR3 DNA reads TGCGCCAGCAGCCAAGTGCTAGCGGGTACCGGGGAGCTGTTTTTT. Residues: CASSQVLAGTGELFF.

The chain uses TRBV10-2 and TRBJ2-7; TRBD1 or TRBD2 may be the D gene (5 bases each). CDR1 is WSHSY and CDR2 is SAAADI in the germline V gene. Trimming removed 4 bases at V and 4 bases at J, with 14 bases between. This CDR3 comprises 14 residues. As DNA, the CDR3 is TGCGCCAGCAGTGGAGCAGGGAGCACTTACGAGCAGTACTTC. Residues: CASSGAGSTYEQYF.

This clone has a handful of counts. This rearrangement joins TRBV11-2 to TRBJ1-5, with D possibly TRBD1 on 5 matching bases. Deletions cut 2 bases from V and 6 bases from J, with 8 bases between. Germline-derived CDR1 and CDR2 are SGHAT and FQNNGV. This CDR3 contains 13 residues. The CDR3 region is CASSLSGGQPQHF. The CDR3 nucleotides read TGTGCCAGCAGCTTATCTGGGGGTCAGCCCCAGCATTTT. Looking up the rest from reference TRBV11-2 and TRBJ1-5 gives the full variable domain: EAGVAQSPRYKIIEKRQSVAFWCNPISGHATLYWYQQILGQGPKLLIQFQNNGVVDDSQLPKDRFSAERLKGVDSTLKIQPAKLEDSAVYLCASSLSGGQPQHFGDGTRLSIL.

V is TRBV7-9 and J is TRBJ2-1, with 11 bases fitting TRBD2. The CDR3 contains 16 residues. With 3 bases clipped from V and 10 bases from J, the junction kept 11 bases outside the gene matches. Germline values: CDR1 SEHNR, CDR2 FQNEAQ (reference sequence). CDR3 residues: CASSFVPSGGLGEQFF. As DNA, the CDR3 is TGTGCCAGCAGCTTTGTCCCTAGCGGGGGGTTAGGGGAGCAGTTCTTC.

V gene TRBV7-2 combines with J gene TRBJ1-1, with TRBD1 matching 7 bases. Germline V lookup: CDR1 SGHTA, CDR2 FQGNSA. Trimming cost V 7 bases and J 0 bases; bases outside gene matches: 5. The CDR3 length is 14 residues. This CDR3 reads CASTLTGLNTEAFF. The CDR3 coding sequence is TGTGCCAGCACCCTGACAGGGTTGAACACTGAAGCTTTCTTT.

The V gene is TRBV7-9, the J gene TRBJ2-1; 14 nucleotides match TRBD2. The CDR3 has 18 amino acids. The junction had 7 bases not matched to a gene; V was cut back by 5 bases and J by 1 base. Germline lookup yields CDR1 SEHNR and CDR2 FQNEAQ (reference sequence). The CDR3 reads CASSPNGTSGSSYNEQFF. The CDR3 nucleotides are TGTGCCAGCAGCCCAAACGGGACTAGCGGGAGTTCCTACAATGAGCAGTTCTTC.

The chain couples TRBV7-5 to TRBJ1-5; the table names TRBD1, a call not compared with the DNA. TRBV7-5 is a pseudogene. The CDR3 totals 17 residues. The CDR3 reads CARSCPTGNPPNQPQHF. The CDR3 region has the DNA TGTGCCAGAAGCTGCCCCACAGGGAACCCTCCCAATCAGCCCCAGCATTTT.

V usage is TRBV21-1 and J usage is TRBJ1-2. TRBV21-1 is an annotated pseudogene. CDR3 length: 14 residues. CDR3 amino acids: CASSESYGGEGYTF. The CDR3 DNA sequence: TGTGCCAGCAGCGAAAGCTATGGGGGTGAGGGCTACACCTTC.

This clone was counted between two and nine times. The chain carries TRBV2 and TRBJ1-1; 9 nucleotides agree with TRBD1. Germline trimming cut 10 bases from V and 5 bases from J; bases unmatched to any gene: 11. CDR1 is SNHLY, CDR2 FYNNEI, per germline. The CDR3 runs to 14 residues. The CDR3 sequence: CATTEGQGVTEAFF. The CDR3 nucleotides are TGTGCCACCACGGAGGGACAGGGAGTGACTGAAGCTTTCTTT.

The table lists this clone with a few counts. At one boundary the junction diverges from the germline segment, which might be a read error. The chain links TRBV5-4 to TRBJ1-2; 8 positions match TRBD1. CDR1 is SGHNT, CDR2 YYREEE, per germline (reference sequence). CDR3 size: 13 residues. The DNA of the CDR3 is TGTGCCAGCAGCTCCGACAGGGGTAATGGCCACACCTTC. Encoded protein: CASSSDRGNGHTF.

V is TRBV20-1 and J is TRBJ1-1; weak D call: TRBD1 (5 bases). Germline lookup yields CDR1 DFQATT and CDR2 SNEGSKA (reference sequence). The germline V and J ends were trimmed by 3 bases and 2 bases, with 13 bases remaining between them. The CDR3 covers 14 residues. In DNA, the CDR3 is TGCAGTGCTAGTGGGGACTACATCAACACTGAAGCTTTCTTT. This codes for CSASGDYINTEAFF.

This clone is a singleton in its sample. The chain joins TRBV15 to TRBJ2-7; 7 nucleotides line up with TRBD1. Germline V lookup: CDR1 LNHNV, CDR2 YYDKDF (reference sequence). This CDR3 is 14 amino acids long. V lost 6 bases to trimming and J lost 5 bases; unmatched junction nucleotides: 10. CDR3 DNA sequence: TGTGCCACCAGGTCAACGGGACAGACAGACGAGCAGTACGTC. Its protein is CATRSTGQTDEQYV.

CDR3 DNA sequence: TGCGCCAGCAGCTTGGGACTGACAAGCACCTACGAGCAGTACTTC. Protein product: CASSLGLTSTYEQYF. The chain joins TRBV5-1 to TRBJ2-7; D ambiguous. V lost 0 bases to trimming and J lost 2 bases, with 12 bases between them. The V gene's germline CDR1 is SGHRS and CDR2 YFSETQ. CDR3 length: 15 amino acids.

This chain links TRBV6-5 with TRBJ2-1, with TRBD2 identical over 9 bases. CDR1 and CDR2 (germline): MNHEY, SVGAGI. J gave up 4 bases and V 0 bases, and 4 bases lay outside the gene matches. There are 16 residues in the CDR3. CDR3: CASSYSAGGLYNEQFF. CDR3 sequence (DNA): TGTGCCAGCAGTTACTCTGCGGGGGGGCTGTACAATGAGCAGTTCTTC.

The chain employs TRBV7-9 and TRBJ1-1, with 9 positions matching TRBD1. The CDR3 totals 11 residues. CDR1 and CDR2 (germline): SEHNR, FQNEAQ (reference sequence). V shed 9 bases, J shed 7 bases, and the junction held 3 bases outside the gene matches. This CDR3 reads CASGQGSEAFF. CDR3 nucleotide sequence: TGTGCCAGTGGACAGGGGAGTGAAGCTTTCTTT. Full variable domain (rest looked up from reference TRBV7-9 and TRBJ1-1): DTGVSQNPRHKITKRGQNVTFRCDPISEHNRLYWYRQTLGQGPEFLTYFQNEAQLEKSRLLSDRFSAERPKGSFSTLEIQRTEQGDSAMYLCASGQGSEAFFGQGTRLTVV.

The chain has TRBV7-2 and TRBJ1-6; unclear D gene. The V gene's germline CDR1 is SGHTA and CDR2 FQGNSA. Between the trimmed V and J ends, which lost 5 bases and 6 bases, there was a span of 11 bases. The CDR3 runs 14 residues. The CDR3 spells CASSPSAFNSPLHF. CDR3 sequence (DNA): TGTGCCAGCAGCCCTTCAGCCTTTAATTCACCCCTCCACTTT.

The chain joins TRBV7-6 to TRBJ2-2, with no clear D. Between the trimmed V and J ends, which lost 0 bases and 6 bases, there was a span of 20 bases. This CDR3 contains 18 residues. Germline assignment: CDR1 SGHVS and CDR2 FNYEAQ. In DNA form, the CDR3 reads TGTGCCAGCAGCTTAGCGCAGTTAGCCGGTAGTTACGCCGGGGAGCTGTTTTTT. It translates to CASSLAQLAGSYAGELFF. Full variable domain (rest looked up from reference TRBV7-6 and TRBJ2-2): GAGVSQSPRYKVTKRGQDVALRCDPISGHVSLYWYRQALGQGPEFLTYFNYEAQQDKSGLPNDRFSAERPEGSISTLTIQRTEQRDSAMYRCASSLAQLAGSYAGELFFGEGSRLTVL.

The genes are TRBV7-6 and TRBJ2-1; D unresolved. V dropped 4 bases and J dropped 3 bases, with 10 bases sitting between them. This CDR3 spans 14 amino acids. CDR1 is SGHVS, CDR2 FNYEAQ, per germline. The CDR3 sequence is CASSSSDHYNEQFF. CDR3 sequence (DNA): TGTGCCAGCAGCTCTTCGGACCACTACAATGAGCAGTTCTTC.

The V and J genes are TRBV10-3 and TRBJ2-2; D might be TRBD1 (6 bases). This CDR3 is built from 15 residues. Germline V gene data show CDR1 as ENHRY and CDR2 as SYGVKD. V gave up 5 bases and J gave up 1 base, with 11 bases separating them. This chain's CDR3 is CAISTGTMNTGELFF. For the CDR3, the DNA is TGTGCCATCAGTACCGGGACAATGAACACCGGGGAGCTGTTTTTT.

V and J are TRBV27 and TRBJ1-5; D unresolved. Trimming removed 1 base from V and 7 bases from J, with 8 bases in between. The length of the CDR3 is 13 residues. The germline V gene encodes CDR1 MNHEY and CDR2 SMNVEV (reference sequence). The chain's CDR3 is CASSLLGWQPQHF. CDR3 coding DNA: TGTGCCAGCAGTTTATTGGGATGGCAGCCCCAGCATTTT.

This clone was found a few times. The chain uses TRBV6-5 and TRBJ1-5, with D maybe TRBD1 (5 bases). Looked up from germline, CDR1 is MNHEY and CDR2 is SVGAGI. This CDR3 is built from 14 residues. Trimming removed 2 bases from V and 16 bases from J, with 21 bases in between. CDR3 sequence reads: CASSYGTGTSQRHF. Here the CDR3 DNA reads TGTGCCAGCAGTTACGGGACCGGGACCTCGCAGAGACATTTT.

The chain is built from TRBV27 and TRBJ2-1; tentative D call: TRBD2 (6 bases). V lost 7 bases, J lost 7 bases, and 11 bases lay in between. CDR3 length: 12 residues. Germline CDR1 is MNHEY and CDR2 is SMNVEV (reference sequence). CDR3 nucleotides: TGTGCCAGCAATCATGGGGGGAATGAGCAGTTCTTC. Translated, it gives CASNHGGNEQFF.

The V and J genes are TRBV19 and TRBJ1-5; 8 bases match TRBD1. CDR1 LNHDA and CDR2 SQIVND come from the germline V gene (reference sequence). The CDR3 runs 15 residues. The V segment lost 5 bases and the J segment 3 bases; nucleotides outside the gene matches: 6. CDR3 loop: CASSSGTGLNQPQHF. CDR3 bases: TGTGCCAGTAGTTCCGGGACAGGCCTCAATCAGCCCCAGCATTTT.

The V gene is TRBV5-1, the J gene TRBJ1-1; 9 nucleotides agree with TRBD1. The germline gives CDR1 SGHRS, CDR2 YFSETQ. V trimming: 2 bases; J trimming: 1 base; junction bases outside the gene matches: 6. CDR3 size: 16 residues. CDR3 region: CASSLTGTGTNTEAFF. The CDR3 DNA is TGCGCCAGCAGCTTAACCGGGACAGGGACGAACACTGAAGCTTTCTTT. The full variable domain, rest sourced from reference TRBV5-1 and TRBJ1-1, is KAGVTQTPRYLIKTRGQQVTLSCSPISGHRSVSWYQQTPGQGLQFLFEYFSETQRNKGNFPGRFSGRQFSNSRSEMNVSTLELGDSALYLCASSLTGTGTNTEAFFGQGTRLTVV.

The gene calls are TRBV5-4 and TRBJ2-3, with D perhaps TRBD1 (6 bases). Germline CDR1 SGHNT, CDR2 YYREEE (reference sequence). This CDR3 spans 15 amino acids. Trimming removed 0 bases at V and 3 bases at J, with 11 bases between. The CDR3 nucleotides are TGTGCCAGCAGCTTGGAGGGAACAGGGACAGATACGCAGTATTTT. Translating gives CASSLEGTGTDTQYF.